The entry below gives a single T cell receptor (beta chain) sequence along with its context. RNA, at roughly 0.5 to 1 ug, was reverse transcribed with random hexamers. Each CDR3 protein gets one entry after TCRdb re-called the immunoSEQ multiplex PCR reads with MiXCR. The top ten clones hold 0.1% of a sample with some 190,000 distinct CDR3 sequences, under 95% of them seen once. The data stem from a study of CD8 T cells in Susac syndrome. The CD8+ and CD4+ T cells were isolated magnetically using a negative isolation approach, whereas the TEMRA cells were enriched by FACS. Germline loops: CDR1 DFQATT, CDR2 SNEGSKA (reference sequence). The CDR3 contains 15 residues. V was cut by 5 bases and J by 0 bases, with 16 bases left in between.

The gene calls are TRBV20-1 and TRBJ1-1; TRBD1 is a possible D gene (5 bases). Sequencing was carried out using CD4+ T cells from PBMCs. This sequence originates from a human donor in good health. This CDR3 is CSAATGRGMNTEAFF. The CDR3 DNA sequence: TGCAGTGCTGCCACGGGGCGAGGGATGAACACTGAAGCTTTCTTT.